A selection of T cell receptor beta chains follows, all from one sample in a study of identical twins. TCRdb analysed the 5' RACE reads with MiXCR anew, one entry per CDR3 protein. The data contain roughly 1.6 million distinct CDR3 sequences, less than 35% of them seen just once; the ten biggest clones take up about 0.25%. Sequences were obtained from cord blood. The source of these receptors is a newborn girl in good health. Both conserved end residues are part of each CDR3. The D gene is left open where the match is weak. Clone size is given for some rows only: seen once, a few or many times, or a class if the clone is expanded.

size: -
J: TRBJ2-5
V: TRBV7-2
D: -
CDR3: CASSLFGSPYQETQYF
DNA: TGTGCCAGCAGCTTATTTGGTAGCCCCTACCAAGAGACCCAGTACTTC

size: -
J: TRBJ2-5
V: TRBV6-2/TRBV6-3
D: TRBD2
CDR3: CASSTGTSGPQTQYF
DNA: TGTGCCAGCAGCACCGGGACTAGCGGCCCCCAGACCCAGTACTTC

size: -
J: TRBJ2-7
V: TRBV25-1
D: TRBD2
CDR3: CASSEGRTSAYEQNF
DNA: TGTGCCAGCAGTGAAGGCCGGACTAGCGCCTACGAGCAGAACTTC

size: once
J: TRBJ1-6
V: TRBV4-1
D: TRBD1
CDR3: CASSQPGQLLNSPLHF
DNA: TGCGCCAGCAGCCAACCGGGACAGTTACTTAATTCACCCCTCCACTTT

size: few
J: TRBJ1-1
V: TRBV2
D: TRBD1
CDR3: CASSQRGTGRNTEAFF
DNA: TGTGCCAGCAGCCAAAGGGGGACAGGGAGAAACACTGAAGCTTTCTTT

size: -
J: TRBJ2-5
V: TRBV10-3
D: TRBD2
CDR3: CAISASMTSVGSNEQYF
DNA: TGTGCCATCAGTGCCTCTATGACTAGCGTGGGGAGCAATGAGCAGTACTTC

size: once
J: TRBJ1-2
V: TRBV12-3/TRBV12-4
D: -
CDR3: CASSLWGDNYGYNF
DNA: TGTGCCAGCAGTTTATGGGGGGACAACTATGGCTACAACTTC

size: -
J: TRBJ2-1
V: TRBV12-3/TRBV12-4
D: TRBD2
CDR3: CASSALLAGAGEQFF
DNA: TGTGCCAGCAGTGCCCTACTAGCGGGCGCAGGAGAGCAGTTCTTC

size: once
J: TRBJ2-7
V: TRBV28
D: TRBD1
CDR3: CANKVQGAGEQYF
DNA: TGTGCCAACAAGGTACAGGGGGCGGGAGAGCAGTACTTC

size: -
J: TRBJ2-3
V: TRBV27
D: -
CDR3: CASSWTERSTDTQYF
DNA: TGTGCCAGCAGTTGGACTGAGCGGAGCACAGATACGCAGTATTTT

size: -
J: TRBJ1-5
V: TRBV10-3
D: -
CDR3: CAISDRSGQPQHF
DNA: TGTGCCATCAGTGACCGTTCGGGTCAGCCCCAGCATTTT